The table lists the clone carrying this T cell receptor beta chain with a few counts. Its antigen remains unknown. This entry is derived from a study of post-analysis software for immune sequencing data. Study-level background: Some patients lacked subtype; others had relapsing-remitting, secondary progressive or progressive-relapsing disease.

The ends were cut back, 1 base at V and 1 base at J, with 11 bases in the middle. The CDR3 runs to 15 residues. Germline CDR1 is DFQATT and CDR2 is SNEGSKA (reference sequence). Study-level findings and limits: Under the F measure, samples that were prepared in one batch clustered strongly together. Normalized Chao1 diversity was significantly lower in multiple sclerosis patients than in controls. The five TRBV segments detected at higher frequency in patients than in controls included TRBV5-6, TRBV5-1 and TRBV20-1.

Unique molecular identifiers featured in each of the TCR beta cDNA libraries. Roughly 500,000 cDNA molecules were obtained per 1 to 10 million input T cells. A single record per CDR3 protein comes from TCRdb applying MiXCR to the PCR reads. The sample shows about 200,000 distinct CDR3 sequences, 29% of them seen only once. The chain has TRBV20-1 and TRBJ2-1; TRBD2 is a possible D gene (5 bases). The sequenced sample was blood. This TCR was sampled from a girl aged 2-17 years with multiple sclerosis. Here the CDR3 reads CSARGGGLSYNEQFF. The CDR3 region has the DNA TGCAGTGCTAGAGGAGGAGGACTTTCCTACAATGAGCAGTTCTTC.